This TCR beta chain appears in the sequencing data of a study of regulatory T cells in long-lasting Graves disease. Concerning this clonotype itself: It may be a read error: a sequence one base away is much more abundant.

Arm-PCR of CDR3 regions with iRepertoire HTBI primers generated TCR beta libraries. One entry per CDR3 protein results from TCRdb running MiXCR on the multiplex PCR reads. The sample records roughly 500,000 distinct CDR3 sequences, about 13% being singletons. Germline V lookup: CDR1 SQVTM, CDR2 ANQGSEA. The CDR3 spans 12 residues. The V and J ends lost 5 bases and 6 bases respectively, with 14 bases between them. Time point noted: newly diagnosed GD, antithyroid drugs for less than 3 months. The TCR library used RNA extracted from PBMCs. These sequences were also reported in another study, on T cells in Graves' hyperthyroidism and ophthalmopathy. That study reports: Any patient presenting with uncontrolled infection, other autoimmune disease, pregnancy or lactation was left out. Initially, a first-round RT-PCR of the TCR CDR3 employed the HTBI primer set. Separating ophthalmopathy from stable hyperthyroidism was achieved by a 13 V-J model.

Here the sequenced sample was peripheral blood mononuclear cells (PBMCs), taken at new diagnosis, from a patient treated with antithyroid drugs. The chain is built from TRBV29-1 and TRBJ2-7, with D perhaps TRBD1 or TRBD2 (5 bases each). This receptor was taken from a man in his thirties or forties with Graves disease. DNA for the CDR3: TGCAGCGTTAATCGGGGCCTTGGCGAGCAGTACTTC. It translates to CSVNRGLGEQYF.